The rows below give T cell receptor beta chains drawn from one sample of a study of blood T cell repertoires in COVID-19. Sequenced by immunoSEQ multiplex PCR; TCRdb stores in-frame clones only, minus some. The sample contains approximately 330,000 clones, over 80% of which appear only once. Input material: peripheral blood. Every receptor here comes from a young man with COVID-19, enrolled during active disease. CDR3s include the opening cysteine and the closing phenylalanine or tryptophan. The D gene is left open where the match is weak. Size values are once, few and many counts, or a class for expanded clones, and some rows have none.

v_gene,abundance,j_gene,d_gene,CDR3nt,CDR3aa
TRBV15,-,TRBJ2-3,TRBD2,TGTGCCACCAGCAGAGATCCGGGAGGCTCAGATACGCAGTATTTT,CATSRDPGGSDTQYF
TRBV4-2,-,TRBJ2-1,-,TGTGCCAGCAGCCTATCAGGACAGAACAATGAGCAGTTCTTC,CASSLSGQNNEQFF
TRBV27,-,TRBJ2-5,TRBD2,TGTGCCAGCAGCGCCCCCGGGGGGGGGAGAGAGACCCAGTACTTC,CASSAPGGGRETQYF
TRBV5-6,-,TRBJ1-1,-,TGTGCCAGCAGGGACGGGGAGCGGAACACTGAAGCTTTCTTT,CASRDGERNTEAFF
TRBV27,-,TRBJ2-7,TRBD2,TGTGCCAGCAGTTTGTTCCCCGGGAGGAGCTACGAGCAGTACTTC,CASSLFPGRSYEQYF
TRBV5-1,-,TRBJ1-2,TRBD1,TGCGCCAGCAGGAAGACAGGGGGGGATGGCTACACCTTC,CASRKTGGDGYTF
TRBV9,-,TRBJ1-1,-,TGTGCCAGCAGCTTAAAACCGACAGCCCCTGAAGCTTTCTTT,CASSLKPTAPEAFF
TRBV4-3,-,TRBJ2-3,TRBD2,TGCGCCAGCAGCCAAGGGACTAGCGGGTCCACAGATACGCAGTATTTT,CASSQGTSGSTDTQYF
TRBV11-2,few,TRBJ2-3,TRBD2,TGTGCCAGCAGCTTAGGTAGCGGGGGGGGAGATACGCAGTATTTT,CASSLGSGGGDTQYF
TRBV7-2,-,TRBJ1-5,TRBD1,TGTGCCAGCAGCACCCGACAGGGAGCGGAACAGCCCCAGCATTTT,CASSTRQGAEQPQHF
TRBV19,-,TRBJ2-1,-,TGTGCCAGTAGACTCGGCGGGGGCCATGAGCAGTTCTTC,CASRLGGGHEQFF
TRBV6-6,-,TRBJ1-1,-,TGTGCCAGCAGTTACGCGGCAGATATCCCCCGGACTGAAGCTTTCTTT,CASSYAADIPRTEAFF
TRBV18,once,TRBJ2-7,-,TGTGCCAGCTCACTCAGGGGCCTCTACGAGCAGTACTTC,CASSLRGLYEQYF
TRBV19,-,TRBJ1-2,-,TGTGCCAGTAGTGAGGCAGAGAACTATGGCTACACCTTC,CASSEAENYGYTF
TRBV7-9,-,TRBJ2-1,TRBD1,TGTGCCAGCAGCTTAGGTGGGACAGCCTACAATGAGCAGTTCTTC,CASSLGGTAYNEQFF
TRBV2,-,TRBJ2-4,TRBD2,TGTGCCAGCAGACGGGGACTAGCGGGTGGAGAACATCACATTCAGTACTTC,CASRRGLAGGEHHIQYF
TRBV27,-,TRBJ2-6,TRBD1,TGTGCCAGCAGTTCAATGACAGGGGGAAGCTCTGGGGCCAACGTCCTGACTTTC,CASSSMTGGSSGANVLTF
TRBV30,-,TRBJ1-5,TRBD1,TGTGCCTGGAGTAACGGACAGGGGGCGAATCAGCCCCAGCATTTT,CAWSNGQGANQPQHF
TRBV3-1/TRBV3-2,-,TRBJ2-5,TRBD2,TGTGCCAGCAGCCAAGGACTAGCGGGGCAGGAGACCCAGTACTTC,CASSQGLAGQETQYF
TRBV30,-,TRBJ2-5,-,TGTGCCTGGAGTAGGACTAATCAAGAGACCCAGTACTTC,CAWSRTNQETQYF
TRBV7-3,many,TRBJ2-6,-,TGTGCCAGCAGCTTAGGCCCAGGCGCTGGGGCCAACGTCCTGACTTTC,CASSLGPGAGANVLTF
TRBV5-4,-,TRBJ1-2,-,TGTGCCAGCAGCTTGGACGGGGGGGGGACCTATGGCTACACCTTC,CASSLDGGGTYGYTF
TRBV5-1,-,TRBJ2-3,-,TGCGCCAGCAGCTCAACAGGGTCGGGCGATACGCAGTATTTT,CASSSTGSGDTQYF